Below are 18 T cell receptor beta chains sequenced from a single sample in a study of blood T cell repertoires in COVID-19. Assay used: immunoSEQ multiplex PCR; TCRdb lists only in-frame clones, some missing. The sample yields tens of thousands of clones, 70% to 90% seen once. Specimen: peripheral blood. These receptors all come from a woman between 50 and 59 years old with COVID-19, enrolled during active disease.

The rearrangement joins TRBV10-3 to TRBJ2-7; 10 bases align to TRBD2. CDR3 size: 13 residues. CDR1 ENHRY and CDR2 SYGVKD come from the germline V gene. After removal of 10 bases from V and 2 bases from J, the junction contained 5 bases not matched to a gene. CDR3 in DNA: TGTGCCACCGGACTAGCGGCAACCTACGAGCAGTACTTC. Translating it yields CATGLAATYEQYF.

The count of this clone is one. The chain recombines TRBV7-2 with TRBJ2-1; 9 nucleotides match TRBD2. From germline, CDR1 is SGHTA and CDR2 FQGNSA. The CDR3 sequence is 15 residues long. Trimming took 3 bases from V and 5 from J; bases not matched to a gene: 5. This CDR3 is CASSFGLAKNNEQFF. CDR3 nucleotide sequence: TGTGCCAGCAGCTTCGGACTAGCGAAAAACAATGAGCAGTTCTTC.

CDR3 in amino acids: CASSILGTSGTGELFF. CDR3 nucleotide sequence: TGTGCCAGCAGCATACTTGGGACTAGCGGCACCGGGGAGCTGTTTTTT. This sequence joins TRBV4-2 and TRBJ2-2; TRBD2 agrees at 11 bases. Per the germline V gene, CDR1 is LGHNA and CDR2 is YNFKEQ. There are 16 residues in the CDR3. J gave up 4 bases and V 5 bases, and 6 bases lay outside the gene matches.

The chain employs TRBV19 and TRBJ2-5, with a weak D call TRBD2 (5 bases). Germline V CDR1 and CDR2: LNHDA, SQIVND (reference sequence). V gave up 3 bases and J gave up 2 bases, with 13 bases separating them. The CDR3 is 15 residues long. CDR3 protein: CASSIGVVIQETQYF. The CDR3 coding sequence is TGTGCCAGTAGTATCGGGGTGGTGATTCAAGAGACCCAGTACTTC. The whole variable domain, remainder taken from reference TRBV19 and TRBJ2-5, is DGGITQSPKYLFRKEGQNVTLSCEQNLNHDAMYWYRQDPGQGLRLIYYSQIVNDFQKGDIAEGYSVSREKKESFPLTVTSAQKNPTAFYLCASSIGVVIQETQYFGPGTRLLVL.

This clone was observed a single time. The chain has TRBV5-1 and TRBJ1-4; TRBD1 might be the D (6 bases). The V end was cut by 2 bases, the J end by 5 bases, with 16 bases between. Looked up from germline, CDR1 is SGHRS and CDR2 is YFSETQ. CDR3 length equals 16 residues. The CDR3 DNA sequence: TGCGCCAGCAGCTTTTCTACAGGGAAAGAAAATGAAAAACTGTTTTTT. This codes for CASSFSTGKENEKLFF.

The gene calls are TRBV7-8 and TRBJ2-7; D not certain. Germline V gene data show CDR1 as SGHVS and CDR2 as FQNEAQ. The V and J ends lost 0 bases and 7 bases respectively, with 7 bases between them. This CDR3 region has 12 residues. CDR3 nucleotides: TGTGCCAGCAGCTTAGCCCATCGGGAGCAGTACTTC. Its protein is CASSLAHREQYF.

The chain links TRBV10-1 to TRBJ2-7; 8 bases map to TRBD1. Germline V gene sequence: CDR1 WNHNN, CDR2 SYGVQD (reference sequence). The ends lost 3 bases at V and 2 bases at J; junction bases unmatched: 6. This CDR3 has 15 residues. The CDR3 nucleotides read TGCGCCAGCAGTGAAGCCGGGACAGGAACCTACGAGCAGTACTTC. This sequence encodes CASSEAGTGTYEQYF.

This rearrangement joins TRBV24-1 to TRBJ2-2, with D perhaps TRBD1 (5 bases). The CDR3 spans 17 residues. In germline, CDR1 is KGHDR, CDR2 SFDVKD. V was pared by 2 bases and J by 1 base, with 13 bases between. CDR3 region: CATSDSLTDMNTGELFF. CDR3 DNA sequence: TGTGCCACCAGTGATTCTTTGACAGACATGAACACCGGGGAGCTGTTTTTT.

The rearrangement links TRBV24-1 to TRBJ2-2, with 8 bases fitting TRBD2. The germline V gene encodes CDR1 KGHDR and CDR2 SFDVKD. This CDR3 has 16 residues. V lost 2 bases and J lost 5; bases outside the gene matches: 6. The CDR3 protein is CATSDYSGIGTGELFF. The CDR3 DNA sequence: TGTGCCACCAGTGATTATAGCGGGATCGGTACCGGGGAGCTGTTTTTT.

V and J are TRBV30 and TRBJ2-5, with 7 bases that match TRBD1. Germline lookup yields CDR1 GTSNPN and CDR2 SVGIG (reference sequence). The CDR3 runs to 13 residues. V shed 1 base and J 5 bases; nucleotides not matched to a gene: 4. The CDR3 DNA is TGTGCCTGGAGTGGAGACAGGGTCGAGACCCAGTACTTC. This sequence encodes CAWSGDRVETQYF.

The chain uses TRBV30 and TRBJ2-2; D is perhaps TRBD1 (5 bases). CDR1 and CDR2 from the germline V gene are GTSNPN and SVGIG (reference sequence). The germline V and J ends were trimmed by 1 base and 3 bases, with 6 bases remaining between them. The CDR3 totals 13 residues. The CDR3 spells CAWSGQYTGELFF. The CDR3 DNA sequence: TGTGCCTGGAGTGGACAGTACACCGGGGAGCTGTTTTTT.

V gene TRBV18 combines with J gene TRBJ2-5; the D gene is possibly TRBD2 (5 bases). CDR1 is KGHSH and CDR2 is LQKENI in the germline V gene. The CDR3 length is 12 residues. V lost 3 bases and J lost 3, with 5 bases in between. CDR3 in DNA: TGTGCCAGCTCACCGAGGGAAGAGACCCAGTACTTC. It translates to CASSPREETQYF.

V and J are TRBV6-5 and TRBJ1-6; 7 bases are a match to TRBD1. The CDR3 runs 15 residues. V was clipped by 4 bases and J by 9 bases; unmatched bases: 9. Looked up from germline, CDR1 is MNHEY and CDR2 is SVGAGI. The CDR3: CASSSDRSGGSPLHF. The CDR3 DNA reads as TGTGCCAGCAGTTCGGACAGGTCAGGCGGTTCACCCCTCCACTTT.

The rearrangement uses TRBV6-5 and TRBJ2-4, with TRBD1 as a possible D gene (6 bases). With 6 bases removed from V and 5 bases from J, the gap between germline ends came to 20 bases. Germline lookup yields CDR1 MNHEY and CDR2 SVGAGI. The length of the CDR3 is 16 residues. This chain's CDR3 is CASSYGQGLAENIQYF. CDR3 bases: TGTGCCAGCAGCTACGGGCAGGGGTTGGCGGAAAACATTCAGTACTTC.

CDR3: CASRNRAEAFF. The DNA of the CDR3 is TGTGCCAGCAGGAACAGGGCTGAAGCTTTCTTT. The genes are TRBV6-5 and TRBJ1-1; tentatively, D is TRBD1 (6 bases). Germline CDR1 and CDR2: MNHEY and SVGAGI. Trimming took 6 bases from V and 6 from J, leaving 8 bases between them. The CDR3 contains 11 residues.

The count of this clone is one. This chain joins TRBV5-5 and TRBJ2-3, with D maybe TRBD1 (5 bases). V lost 7 bases and J 2 bases, leaving 14 bases between the germline ends. CDR1 is SGHKS, CDR2 YYEKEE, per germline (reference sequence). This CDR3 region has 14 residues. The CDR3 nucleotides read TGTGCCAGCCGATGGACACCTTTCACAGATACGCAGTATTTT. This gives the protein CASRWTPFTDTQYF. Looking up the rest from reference TRBV5-5 and TRBJ2-3 gives the full variable domain: DAGVTQSPTHLIKTRGQQVTLRCSPISGHKSVSWYQQVLGQGPQFIFQYYEKEERGRGNFPDRFSARQFPNYSSELNVNALLLGDSALYLCASRWTPFTDTQYFGPGTRLTVL.

This chain joins TRBV28 and TRBJ1-4; D may be TRBD1 (6 bases). The V gene lost 1 base and the J gene lost 7 bases, with 10 bases spanning the gap. This CDR3 has 14 residues. Germline values: CDR1 MDHEN, CDR2 SYDVKM. Here the CDR3 DNA reads TGTGCCAGCAGTTTATTAGGGGGGGCTGAAAAACTGTTTTTT. Translation gives CASSLLGGAEKLFF.

In the case of this clone: One end of the junction does not line up with germline, which may come from a read error. The rearrangement links TRBV5-1 to TRBJ2-1; TRBD2 matches 8 bases. The germline CDR1 and CDR2 sequences are SGHRS and YFSETQ. The CDR3 has 14 residues. CDR3 region: CASRLVGRDNEQFF. The CDR3 nucleotides read TGCGCCAGCAGATTGGTCGGGAGGGACAATGAGCAGTTCTTC.